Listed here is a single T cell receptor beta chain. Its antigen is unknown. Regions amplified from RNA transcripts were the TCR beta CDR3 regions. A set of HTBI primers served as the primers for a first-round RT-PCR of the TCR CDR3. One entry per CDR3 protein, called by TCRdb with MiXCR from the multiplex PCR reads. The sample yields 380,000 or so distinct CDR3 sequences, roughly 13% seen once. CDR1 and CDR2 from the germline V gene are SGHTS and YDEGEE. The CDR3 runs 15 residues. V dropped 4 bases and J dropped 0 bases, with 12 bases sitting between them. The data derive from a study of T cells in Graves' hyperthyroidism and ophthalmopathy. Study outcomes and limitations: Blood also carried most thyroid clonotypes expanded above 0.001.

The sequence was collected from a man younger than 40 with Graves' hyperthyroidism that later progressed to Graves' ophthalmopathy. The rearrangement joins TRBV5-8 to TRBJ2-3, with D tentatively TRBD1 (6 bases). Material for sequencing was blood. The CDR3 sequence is CASSLGQISTDTQYF. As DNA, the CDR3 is TGTGCCAGCAGCCTTGGACAGATTAGCACAGATACGCAGTATTTT.